One sample yielded the 27 T cell receptor beta chains listed below, sequenced in a study of monozygotic twins with inflammatory bowel disease. TCRdb reprocessed the 5' RACE reads and stores each CDR3 protein as one record, lacking DNA. Found here are hundreds of thousands of distinct CDR3 sequences; the top ten clones hold 2% to 2.5%. Material for sequencing was blood. Receptors originate from a human donor with ulcerative colitis or Crohn's disease, or a healthy co-twin of an affected twin (not recorded which).

V and J are TRBV5-1 and TRBJ1-1; TCRdb reports TRBD1, a call that lacks DNA to check it against. The CDR3 contains 17 residues. Germline CDR1 is SGHRS and CDR2 is YFSETQ. This CDR3 reads CASSLVGTGRGNTEAFF.

The rearrangement links TRBV19 to TRBJ1-1. Germline values: CDR1 LNHDA, CDR2 SQIVND (reference sequence). The CDR3 has 14 residues. The CDR3 spells CASSEIRGVTEAFF.

The chain couples TRBV6-1 to TRBJ1-4. Germline V gene data show CDR1 as MNHNS and CDR2 as SASEGT. This CDR3 spans 14 amino acids. CDR3 amino acids: CASMRGGANEKLFF.

The CDR3 reads CASSLDFPGTQYF. The chain is built from TRBV28 and TRBJ2-5; TCRdb gives TRBD1 as the D gene, but with no DNA this cannot be confirmed. Germline V CDR1 and CDR2: MDHEN, SYDVKM. The CDR3 length is 13 residues.

The chain employs TRBV7-2 and TRBJ2-1. The V gene's germline CDR1 is SGHTA and CDR2 FQGNSA. This CDR3 comprises 14 residues. CDR3 loop: CASSLSISYNEQFF.

The chain links TRBV5-1 to TRBJ2-3. The CDR3 runs 12 residues. Germline V gives CDR1 SGHRS, CDR2 YFSETQ. The CDR3 protein is CASSWDRDTQYF.

V and J are TRBV12-3 or TRBV12-4 and TRBJ1-2. This CDR3 has 13 residues. The CDR3 loop is CASRLSSSYGYTF.

V usage is TRBV12-3 or TRBV12-4 and J usage is TRBJ1-3; checking the TCRdb D call of TRBD1 is not possible without DNA. The CDR3 is 14 residues long. CDR3 loop: CASTLRDRAPSLYF.

V is TRBV18 and J is TRBJ1-1. The CDR3 has 13 amino acids. Germline V gene data show CDR1 as KGHSH and CDR2 as LQKENI. The CDR3 reads CASSLDKNTEAFF. The full variable domain, its missing parts supplied by reference TRBV18 and TRBJ1-1, is NAGVMQNPRHLVRRRGQEARLRCSPMKGHSHVYWYRQLPEEGLKFMVYLQKENIIDESGMPKERFSAEFPKEGPSILRIQQVVRGDSAAYFCASSLDKNTEAFFGQGTRLTVV.

V is TRBV18 and J is TRBJ2-2. CDR1 is KGHSH and CDR2 is LQKENI in the germline V gene. The CDR3 length is 16 residues. The CDR3 here is CASSPGIQSNTGELFF.

The rearrangement links TRBV5-1 to TRBJ2-3; absent DNA, TCRdb's TRBD2 call cannot be checked. Germline CDR1 reads SGHRS; CDR2 reads YFSETQ. The CDR3 length is 16 residues. The CDR3 sequence is CASSSDPGLSTDTQYF.

The chain links TRBV5-6 to TRBJ1-2; with no DNA, the TCRdb D assignment of TRBD1 cannot be verified. This CDR3 is built from 14 residues. CDR1 SGHDT and CDR2 YYEEEE come from the germline V gene. The CDR3 protein is CASSLGQGFYGYTF.

The chain carries TRBV20-1 and TRBJ2-7. This CDR3 is 16 amino acids long. CDR1 is DFQATT, CDR2 SNEGSKA, per germline (reference sequence). The CDR3 is CSALHSLAGDPYEQYF.

The V call is TRBV3-1, the J call TRBJ2-2; TCRdb's assignment of TRBD1 cannot be checked, as there is no DNA. The CDR3 has 15 residues. Germline V gives CDR1 LGHDT, CDR2 YNNKEL (reference sequence). This CDR3 is CASSQDGGYTGELFF.

CDR3 protein: CASSLGWGEGNQPQHF. The chain uses TRBV5-1 and TRBJ1-5; the TCRdb call, TRBD1, lacks DNA for checking. CDR1 and CDR2 from the germline V gene are SGHRS and YFSETQ. This CDR3 spans 16 amino acids.

CDR3: CASSSLPSDGSNQPQHF. The chain has TRBV5-1 and TRBJ1-5. This CDR3 has 17 residues. CDR1 is SGHRS and CDR2 is YFSETQ in the germline V gene.

J is TRBJ2-1 and V is TRBV12-3 or TRBV12-4. The CDR3 has 13 amino acids. This CDR3 is CASSLGLYNEQFF.

The chain uses TRBV28 and TRBJ2-7; the TCRdb call, TRBD2, lacks DNA for checking. The CDR3 has 17 amino acids. Looked up from germline, CDR1 is MDHEN and CDR2 is SYDVKM. The CDR3 protein is CASSSKQTSGFSYEQYF.

This chain's CDR3 is CASSPRAGEPRETQYF. The V and J genes are TRBV28 and TRBJ2-5; the TCRdb D gene call, TRBD2, has no DNA to confirm it. Germline CDR1 MDHEN, CDR2 SYDVKM. The CDR3 spans 16 residues.

This rearrangement joins TRBV18 to TRBJ1-2; TCRdb returns TRBD1, unconfirmable since there is no DNA. There are 15 residues in the CDR3. Germline CDR1 and CDR2: KGHSH and LQKENI. Here the CDR3 reads CASSLKGHPVYGYTF.

V is TRBV7-6 and J is TRBJ2-1; as DNA is missing, the TRBD2 call by TCRdb cannot be tested. The length of the CDR3 is 14 residues. CDR1 and CDR2 (germline): SGHVS, FNYEAQ. CDR3 loop: CASSARTSGGEQFF.

V is TRBV5-1 and J is TRBJ1-1; the TCRdb D gene call, TRBD1, has no DNA to confirm it. CDR1 is SGHRS, CDR2 YFSETQ, per germline. The CDR3 length is 15 residues. This CDR3 reads CASSREGAHEAEAFF.

The chain carries TRBV12-3 or TRBV12-4 and TRBJ1-3; TCRdb's D call, TRBD1, is unchecked because there is no DNA. The CDR3 length is 19 residues. This chain's CDR3 is CASSFLLSTLGISGNTIYF.

This rearrangement joins TRBV5-1 to TRBJ2-5; TCRdb calls TRBD2, which cannot be checked without DNA. CDR1 and CDR2 from the germline V gene are SGHRS and YFSETQ. The CDR3 extends over 13 amino acids. The CDR3 sequence: CASSRREMETQYF.

This rearrangement joins TRBV20-1 to TRBJ1-1. The CDR3 loop spans 14 amino acids. Germline-derived CDR1 and CDR2 are DFQATT and SNEGSKA (reference sequence). The CDR3 loop reads CSARRSNINTEAFF.

V gene TRBV2 combines with J gene TRBJ2-2. The germline V gene encodes CDR1 SNHLY and CDR2 FYNNEI. This CDR3 spans 13 amino acids. The CDR3 sequence: CASPRSLAGELFF.

The rearrangement joins TRBV7-9 to TRBJ2-1; TCRdb's D gene call, TRBD1, goes unchecked for lack of DNA. From germline, CDR1 is SEHNR and CDR2 FQNEAQ (reference sequence). The CDR3 totals 14 residues. The CDR3 loop is CASSSLSYLNEQFF.